Below are 11 T cell receptor beta chains sequenced from a single sample in a study of blood T cell repertoires in COVID-19. Profiling relied on immunoSEQ multiplex PCR, and the TCRdb table lists in-frame clones only, not all of them. The sample has approximately 320,000 clones, over 85% seen once. Sequencing was done on a sample of peripheral blood. The receptors originated from a woman younger than 45 with COVID-19, enrolled during active disease.

The chain combines TRBV27 with TRBJ2-1; TRBD2 is a possible D gene (7 bases). The CDR3 length is 15 residues. V lost 7 bases and J lost 0, with 13 bases in between. Germline values: CDR1 MNHEY, CDR2 SMNVEV (reference sequence). CDR3: CASKLGGASYNEQFF. For the CDR3, the DNA is TGTGCCAGCAAACTGGGGGGGGCCTCCTACAATGAGCAGTTCTTC.

The chain joins TRBV5-1 to TRBJ1-4, with D possibly being TRBD1 (5 bases). Germline V gene data show CDR1 as SGHRS and CDR2 as YFSETQ. The CDR3 has 14 residues. V dropped 3 bases and J dropped 4 bases, with 10 bases sitting between them. The CDR3 protein is CASSSEGHNEKLFF. The DNA of the CDR3 is TGCGCCAGCAGCTCCGAAGGACATAATGAAAAACTGTTTTTT.

The rearrangement uses TRBV27 and TRBJ2-2, with TRBD1 identical over 7 bases. The CDR3 length is 15 residues. J lost 0 bases, V lost 4 bases, and 2 bases had no gene match. Germline assignment: CDR1 MNHEY and CDR2 SMNVEV (reference sequence). The CDR3 DNA reads as TGTGCCAGCAGTTGGGGACAGACGAACACCGGGGAGCTGTTTTTT. Translated: CASSWGQTNTGELFF.

This rearrangement joins TRBV4-1 to TRBJ1-4; D is unclear. Per germline, CDR1 MGHRA and CDR2 YSYEKL. CDR3 size: 15 residues. V was cut by 0 bases and J by 4 bases, with 9 bases left in between. The CDR3 sequence: CASSQDIGVNEKLFF. For the CDR3, the DNA is TGCGCCAGCAGCCAAGATATCGGGGTTAATGAAAAACTGTTTTTT.

This sequence joins TRBV19 and TRBJ2-7; 9 bases agree with TRBD2. With 6 bases clipped from V and 2 bases from J, the junction kept 8 bases outside the gene matches. The CDR3 loop spans 15 amino acids. CDR1 and CDR2 (germline): LNHDA, SQIVND (reference sequence). CDR3 in DNA: TGTGCCAGTAGCGCCTCAGCGGGGGGAACCTACGAGCAGTACTTC. Encoded protein: CASSASAGGTYEQYF. Using reference TRBV19 and TRBJ2-7 for the parts outside the CDR3, the full variable domain is DGGITQSPKYLFRKEGQNVTLSCEQNLNHDAMYWYRQDPGQGLRLIYYSQIVNDFQKGDIAEGYSVSREKKESFPLTVTSAQKNPTAFYLCASSASAGGTYEQYFGPGTRLTVT.

This chain uses TRBV6-4 with TRBJ2-3, with D maybe TRBD1 (6 bases). Trimming removed 6 bases from V and 0 bases from J, with 22 bases in between. This CDR3 is 18 amino acids long. Germline V gene sequence: CDR1 MRHNA, CDR2 SNTAGT. CDR3 bases: TGTGCCAGCAGCGCCTCTCTTATCGTGGGGGCTAGCACAGATACGCAGTATTTT. Its translation is CASSASLIVGASTDTQYF.

This clone was observed a single time. This rearrangement joins TRBV11-2 to TRBJ2-7; 8 bases are a match to TRBD1. J lost 7 bases, V lost 4 bases, and 9 bases had no gene match. There are 14 residues in the CDR3. Germline CDR1 and CDR2: SGHAT and FQNNGV. CDR3 protein: CASSWGTGQWEQYF. The CDR3, as DNA: TGTGCCAGCAGCTGGGGGACAGGACAGTGGGAGCAGTACTTC.

This chain links TRBV4-2 with TRBJ2-3; the match to TRBD2 covers 9 bases. J was trimmed by 2 bases and V by 0 bases; bases with no gene match: 6. The CDR3 sequence is 17 residues long. CDR1 is LGHNA and CDR2 is YNFKEQ in the germline V gene. The CDR3 sequence: CASSQELAGAFTDTQYF. The CDR3 DNA follows: TGTGCCAGCAGCCAAGAATTAGCGGGGGCCTTCACAGATACGCAGTATTTT.

The chain carries TRBV27 and TRBJ1-3; a weak D match, TRBD1 (5 bases). With 3 bases removed from V and 4 bases from J, the gap between germline ends came to 7 bases. Germline CDR1 and CDR2: MNHEY and SMNVEV (reference sequence). This CDR3 is 13 amino acids long. Written as DNA, the CDR3 is TGTGCCAGCAGTTTTACAGGAGGAAACACCATATATTTT. It yields the protein CASSFTGGNTIYF.

For this clone: At the DNA level, this CDR3 is encoded by other sequences in the same sample as well. The CDR3 is CASREVTGNTIYF. The CDR3, as DNA: TGTGCCAGCAGAGAGGTTACAGGAAACACCATATATTTT. The chain uses TRBV7-9 and TRBJ1-3; D gene unclear. The germline CDR1 and CDR2 sequences are SEHNR and FQNEAQ (reference sequence). V was clipped by 6 bases and J by 4 bases, with 10 bases between them. CDR3 length equals 13 residues.

The chain recombines TRBV27 with TRBJ1-2, with TRBD1 as a possible D gene (6 bases). CDR3 length equals 15 residues. Germline V lookup: CDR1 MNHEY, CDR2 SMNVEV (reference sequence). Between the trimmed V and J ends, which lost 3 bases and 0 bases, there was a span of 11 bases. This CDR3 is CASSFGQPANYGYTF. CDR3 sequence (DNA): TGTGCCAGCAGTTTCGGACAGCCAGCTAACTATGGCTACACCTTC.